What follows are 3 T cell receptor beta chains derived from one specimen sequenced in a study of cytomegalovirus exposure and HLA in healthy donors. PCR used 60 Vbeta primers and 13 Jbeta primers. The assay was immunoSEQ multiplex PCR, and TCRdb's table has in-frame clones only and misses some. The sample includes 83,000 or so clones, roughly three quarters of them seen just once. Sequenced material: PBMCs. These receptors came from a woman aged 40 to 50 in good health and CMV-seropositive.

CDR3 protein: CASSSRRGGLLPNEQFF. The CDR3 DNA is TGTGCCAGCAGCTCCCGAAGGGGGGGCCTCCTACCCAATGAGCAGTTCTTC. The chain employs TRBV11-2 and TRBJ2-1; D possibly corresponds to TRBD2 (7 bases). Trimming left V 4 bases short and J 6 bases short, with 22 bases between. CDR1 is SGHAT and CDR2 is FQNNGV in the germline V gene. The CDR3 runs 17 residues. Looking up the rest from reference TRBV11-2 and TRBJ2-1 gives the full variable domain: EAGVAQSPRYKIIEKRQSVAFWCNPISGHATLYWYQQILGQGPKLLIQFQNNGVVDDSQLPKDRFSAERLKGVDSTLKIQPAKLEDSAVYLCASSSRRGGLLPNEQFFGPGTRLTVL.

This clone was found a few times. The chain has TRBV4-1 and TRBJ1-1; 10 nucleotides line up with TRBD1. Germline CDR1 and CDR2: MGHRA and YSYEKL. The CDR3 is 20 residues long. Trimming took 4 bases from V and 4 from J; bases not matched to a gene: 21. The CDR3 DNA is TGCGCCAGCAGCCCCTATCTTATGGGACAGGGGCCGGTCGGGAGCACTGAAGCTTTCTTT. This translates into CASSPYLMGQGPVGSTEAFF.

The rearrangement links TRBV7-2 to TRBJ1-1; maybe TRBD1 (6 bases). The CDR3 extends over 13 amino acids. The germline CDR1 and CDR2 sequences are SGHTA and FQGNSA. Trimming removed 5 bases from V and 11 bases from J, with 18 bases in between. The CDR3 nucleotides are TGTGCCAGCAGCCCAGGGAGGGGGATAGGCGCTTTCTTT. Protein sequence: CASSPGRGIGAFF.